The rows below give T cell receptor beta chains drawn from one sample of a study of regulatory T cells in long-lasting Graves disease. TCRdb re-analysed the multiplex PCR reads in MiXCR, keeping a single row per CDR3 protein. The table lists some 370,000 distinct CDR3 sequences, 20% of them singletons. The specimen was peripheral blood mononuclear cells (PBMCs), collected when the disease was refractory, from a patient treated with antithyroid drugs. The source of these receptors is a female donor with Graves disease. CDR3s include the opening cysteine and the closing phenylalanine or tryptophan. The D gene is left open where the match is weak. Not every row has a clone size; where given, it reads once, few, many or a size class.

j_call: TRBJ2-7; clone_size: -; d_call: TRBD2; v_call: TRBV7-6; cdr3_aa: CASSPQAGGPLTYEQYF; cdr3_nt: TGTGCCAGCAGCCCTCAGGCGGGGGGACCTCTCACCTACGAGCAGTACTTC
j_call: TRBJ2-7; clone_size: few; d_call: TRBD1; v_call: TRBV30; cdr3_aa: CAWSDQGAGYEQYF; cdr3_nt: TGTGCCTGGAGTGACCAGGGGGCGGGGTACGAGCAGTACTTC
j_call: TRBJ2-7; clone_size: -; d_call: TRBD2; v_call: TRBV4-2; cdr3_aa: CASSQGVAGGYEQYF; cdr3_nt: TGTGCCAGCAGCCAAGGGGTAGCGGGAGGTTACGAGCAGTACTTC
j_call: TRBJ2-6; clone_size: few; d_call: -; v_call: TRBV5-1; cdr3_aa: CASSLEGPTLSGANVLTF; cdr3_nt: TGCGCCAGCAGCTTGGAGGGACCAACCCTCTCTGGGGCCAACGTCCTGACTTTC
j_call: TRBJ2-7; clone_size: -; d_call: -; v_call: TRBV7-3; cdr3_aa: CASSLLGGSDEQYF; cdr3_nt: TGTGCCAGCAGCTTATTGGGGGGTAGCGACGAGCAGTACTTC
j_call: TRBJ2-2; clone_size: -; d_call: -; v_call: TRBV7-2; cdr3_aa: CASSSLDSGELFF; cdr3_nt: TGTGCCAGCAGCAGTCTAGATTCCGGGGAGCTGTTTTTT
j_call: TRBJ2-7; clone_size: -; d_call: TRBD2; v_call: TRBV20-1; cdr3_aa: CSASGVPSGIYEQYF; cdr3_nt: TGCAGTGCTAGTGGGGTACCTAGCGGCATTTACGAGCAGTACTTC
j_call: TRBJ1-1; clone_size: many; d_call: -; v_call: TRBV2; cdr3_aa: CASKPDQNTEAFF; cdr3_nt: TGTGCCAGCAAGCCAGACCAGAACACTGAAGCTTTCTTT
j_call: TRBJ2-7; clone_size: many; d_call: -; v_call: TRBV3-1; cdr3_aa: CASSQFGGQRTSYEQYF; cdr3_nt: TGTGCCAGCAGCCAGTTTGGCGGTCAGCGGACCTCCTACGAGCAGTACTTC
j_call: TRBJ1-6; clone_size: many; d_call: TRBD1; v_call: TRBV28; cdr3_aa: CASIQGVVSSPLHF; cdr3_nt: TGTGCCAGCATCCAGGGGGTCGTGAGTTCACCCCTCCACTTT
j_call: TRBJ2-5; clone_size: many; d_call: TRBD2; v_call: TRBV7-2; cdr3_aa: CASSPLGSGRWEKTQYF; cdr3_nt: TGTGCCAGCAGCCCGCTGGGTAGCGGGAGGTGGGAAAAGACCCAGTACTTC
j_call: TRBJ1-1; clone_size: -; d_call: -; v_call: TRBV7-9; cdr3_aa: CASSLAEVSTEAFF; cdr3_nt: TGTGCCAGCAGCTTAGCCGAGGTGAGCACTGAAGCTTTCTTT
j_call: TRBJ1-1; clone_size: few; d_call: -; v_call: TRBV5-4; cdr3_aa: CASSPRDSGNTEAFF; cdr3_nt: TGTGCCAGCAGCCCGAGGGACTCCGGTAACACTGAAGCTTTCTTT
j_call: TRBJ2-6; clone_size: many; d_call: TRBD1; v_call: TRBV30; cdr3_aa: CAYYGQELSGANVLTF; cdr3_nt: TGTGCCTACTATGGACAGGAACTCTCTGGGGCCAACGTCCTGACTTTC
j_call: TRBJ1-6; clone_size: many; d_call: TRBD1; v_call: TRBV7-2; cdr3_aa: CASSLDRGGDSPLHF; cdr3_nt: TGTGCCAGCAGCTTAGACAGGGGTGGTGATTCACCCCTCCACTTT
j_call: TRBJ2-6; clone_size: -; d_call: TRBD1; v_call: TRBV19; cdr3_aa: CASSKTGTGDVLTF; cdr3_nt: TGTGCCAGTAGTAAAACCGGGACAGGGGACGTCCTGACTTTC
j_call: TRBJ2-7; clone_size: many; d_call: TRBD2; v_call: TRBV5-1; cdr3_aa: CASSPPGGGGEQYF; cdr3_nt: TGCGCCAGCAGCCCACCTGGGGGGGGAGGCGAGCAGTACTTC
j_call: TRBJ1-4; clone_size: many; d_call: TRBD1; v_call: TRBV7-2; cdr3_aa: CASSQTGGDEKLFF; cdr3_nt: TGTGCCAGCAGCCAGACAGGGGGCGATGAAAAACTGTTTTTT
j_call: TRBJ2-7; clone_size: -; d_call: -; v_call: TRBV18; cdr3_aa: CVSSAPSSYEQYF; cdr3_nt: TGTGTCAGCTCAGCGCCGAGCTCCTACGAGCAGTACTTC
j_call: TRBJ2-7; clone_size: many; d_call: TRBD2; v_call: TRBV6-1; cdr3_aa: CASRRGLAGRLEQYF; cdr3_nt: TGTGCCAGCAGACGGGGACTAGCGGGAAGGCTCGAGCAGTACTTC
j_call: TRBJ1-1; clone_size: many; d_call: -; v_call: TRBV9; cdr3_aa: CASSRGGSAEAFF; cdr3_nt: TGTGCCAGCAGCAGAGGGGGTAGCGCTGAAGCTTTCTTT
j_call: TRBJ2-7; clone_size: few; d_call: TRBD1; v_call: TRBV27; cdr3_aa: CASSLVGTGLYEQYF; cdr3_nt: TGTGCCAGCAGTTTAGTCGGGACAGGCCTCTACGAGCAGTACTTC